By share, the clone carrying this TCR beta chain ranks as large. Its antigen is undetermined. TCRdb redid the calling of the reads with MiXCR, one entry per CDR3 protein. The data show fewer than 6,500 distinct CDR3 sequences, with around 52% seen just once and about 90% held by the top ten. These data originate in a study of T cell repertoires in cytomegalovirus infection. V shed 1 base and J 7 bases; nucleotides not matched to a gene: 21. This CDR3 region has 19 residues. CDR1 and CDR2 (germline): SGHTA, FQGNSA. The sample was PBMCs, sequenced either directly or after in vitro stimulation (not recorded which). The chain joins TRBV7-2 to TRBJ1-2; the match to TRBD1 covers 7 bases. The sequence was obtained from a human donor in good health (CMV status not recorded). Some clones in this sample may be carry-over from other donors' samples. CDR3: CASSLGDVTPTGLGSGYTF. The CDR3 DNA reads TGTGCCAGCAGCTTAGGGGACGTCACTCCGACAGGGTTGGGTAGTGGCTACACCTTC.